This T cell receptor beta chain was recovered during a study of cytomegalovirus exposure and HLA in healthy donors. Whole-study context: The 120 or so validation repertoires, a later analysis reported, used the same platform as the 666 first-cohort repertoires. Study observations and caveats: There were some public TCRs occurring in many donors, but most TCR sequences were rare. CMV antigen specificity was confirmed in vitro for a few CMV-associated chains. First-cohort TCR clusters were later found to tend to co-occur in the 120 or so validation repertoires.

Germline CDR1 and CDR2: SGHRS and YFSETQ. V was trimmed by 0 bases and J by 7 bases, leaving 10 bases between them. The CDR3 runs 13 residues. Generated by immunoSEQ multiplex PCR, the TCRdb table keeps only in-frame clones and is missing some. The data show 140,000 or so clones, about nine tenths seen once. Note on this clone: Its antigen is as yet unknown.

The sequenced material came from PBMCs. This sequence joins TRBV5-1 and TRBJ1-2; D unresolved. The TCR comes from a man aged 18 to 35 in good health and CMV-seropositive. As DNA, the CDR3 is TGCGCCAGCAGCTTGGCCGAGGGATCTGGCTACACCTTC. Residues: CASSLAEGSGYTF.